The rows below give T cell receptor beta chains drawn from one sample of a study of blood T cell repertoires in COVID-19. Generated by immunoSEQ multiplex PCR, the TCRdb table keeps only in-frame clones and is missing some. The table records about 370,000 clones, about 89% of them present only once. Material: PBMCs or T cells enriched from blood (not recorded which). The source of these receptors is a woman aged 40 to 50 who had been exposed to COVID-19. The CDR3 runs from the conserved cysteine through the conserved F or W. The D gene is left open where the match is weak. Clone size is shown for a subset of rows, as once, few, many or a class of expanded clone.

NA TRBJ1-1 TRBD1 TRBV18 CASSNPTGATEAFF TGTGCCAGCTCAAACCCGACAGGGGCTACTGAAGCTTTCTTT
NA TRBJ1-2 NA TRBV5-3 CARSFPTQSSNYGYTF TGTGCCAGAAGCTTTCCCACACAGTCGTCTAACTATGGCTACACCTTC
NA TRBJ1-2 NA TRBV2 CASWGQGRHGYTF TGTGCCAGCTGGGGGCAGGGGCGGCATGGCTACACCTTC
NA TRBJ2-2 TRBD2 TRBV7-2 CASSLVGSSGLGGELFF TGTGCCAGCAGCTTAGTTGGGTCTAGCGGACTAGGCGGGGAGCTGTTTTTT
NA TRBJ1-2 TRBD1 TRBV6-5 CASSKDRNYGYTF TGTGCCAGCAGCAAGGACAGGAACTATGGCTACACCTTC
NA TRBJ1-1 NA TRBV7-2 CASGRTVATEAFF TGTGCCAGCGGACGGACAGTCGCCACTGAAGCTTTCTTT
NA TRBJ1-1 NA TRBV5-4 CASSRAGRGGTEAFF TGTGCCAGCAGCCGGGCCGGGCGGGGGGGCACTGAAGCTTTCTTT
once TRBJ2-1 TRBD2 TRBV7-2 CASSLVGTSGNEQFF TGTGCCAGCAGCTTAGTGGGGACTAGCGGTAATGAGCAGTTCTTC
NA TRBJ2-2 NA TRBV5-1 CASRGAGADTGELFF TGCGCCAGCAGGGGGGCGGGAGCGGACACCGGGGAGCTGTTTTTT
NA TRBJ2-2 TRBD2 TRBV11-2 CASSLASAGGRELFF TGTGCCAGCAGCTTAGCTTCCGCGGGGGGGAGGGAGCTGTTTTTT
NA TRBJ1-4 TRBD1 TRBV9 CASSPRDRADRKLFF TGTGCCAGCAGCCCAAGGGACAGAGCAGACCGAAAACTGTTTTTT
NA TRBJ2-1 TRBD2 TRBV19 CASSIYSGRGNEQFF TGTGCCAGTAGTATATATAGCGGGAGAGGCAATGAGCAGTTCTTC
NA TRBJ1-4 TRBD1 TRBV18 CASSPYVRGQTNEKLFF TGTGCCAGCTCACCATACGTCAGGGGGCAGACTAATGAAAAACTGTTTTTT
NA TRBJ2-1 NA TRBV19 CASIRQGPSGEQFF TGTGCCAGTATCCGGCAGGGGCCATCAGGTGAGCAGTTCTTC
NA TRBJ1-6 NA TRBV7-8 CASSLEVFRSSYNSPLHF TGTGCCAGCAGCTTAGAGGTCTTTAGGAGCTCCTATAATTCACCCCTCCACTTT
NA TRBJ1-2 TRBD1 TRBV30 CAWSVGSGTGNYGYTF TGTGCCTGGAGTGTGGGTTCCGGGACAGGGAACTATGGCTACACCTTC
NA TRBJ1-2 NA TRBV11-3 CASSSSGGRNYGYTF TGTGCCAGCAGCTCCTCCGGGGGGCGTAACTATGGCTACACCTTC
NA TRBJ1-6 NA TRBV25-1 CASSGLGVSPLHF TGTGCCAGCAGTGGGCTCGGGGTTTCACCCCTCCACTTT
NA TRBJ1-2 NA TRBV6-5 CATWAQFANYGYTF TGTGCCACTTGGGCCCAGTTTGCTAACTATGGCTACACCTTC
NA TRBJ1-2 TRBD1 TRBV7-9 CASSLGTTGGEGYTF TGTGCCAGCAGCTTAGGGACGACAGGGGGAGAAGGCTACACCTTC
NA TRBJ1-2 TRBD1 TRBV7-8 CASSRQGYGYTF TGTGCCAGCAGCCGACAGGGCTATGGCTACACCTTC
NA TRBJ2-6 TRBD1 TRBV18 CASSYRQGAGANVLTF TGTGCCAGCTCCTATAGACAGGGGGCCGGGGCCAACGTCCTGACTTTC
NA TRBJ2-7 TRBD2 TRBV18 CASSPIREGGEQYF TGTGCCAGCTCACCAATCCGGGAGGGGGGCGAGCAGTACTTC
NA TRBJ1-3 NA TRBV3-1/TRBV3-2 CASSPETGHLNTIYF TGTGCCAGCAGCCCAGAAACAGGTCACCTAAACACCATATATTTT
once TRBJ2-5 TRBD2 TRBV30 CAWSPGGLAGRETQYF TGTGCCTGGAGTCCAGGGGGACTAGCGGGGAGAGAGACCCAGTACTTC
NA TRBJ2-1 TRBD1 TRBV6-5 CASSRQGSYNEQFF TGTGCCAGCAGTCGACAGGGTTCCTACAATGAGCAGTTCTTC
NA TRBJ1-2 NA TRBV7-8 CASSLQGHNYGYTF TGTGCCAGCAGCTTACAGGGTCATAACTATGGCTACACCTTC
NA TRBJ1-1 TRBD1 TRBV12-3/TRBV12-4 CASSRQGGTEAFF TGTGCCAGCAGTAGACAGGGAGGCACTGAAGCTTTCTTT
NA TRBJ2-1 TRBD2 TRBV6-6 CASSGRAGGEQFF TGTGCCAGCAGCGGGAGGGCCGGGGGCGAGCAGTTCTTC
once TRBJ2-2 NA TRBV7-3 CASSLGLSSELFF TGTGCCAGCAGCTTAGGCCTCTCTTCGGAGCTGTTTTTT
once TRBJ2-7 NA TRBV5-1 CASRGGHLSYEQYF TGCGCCAGCAGAGGGGGACACCTAAGCTATGAGCAGTACTTC
NA TRBJ1-3 NA TRBV28 CASRNAGESKGNTIYF TGTGCCAGCAGAAATGCAGGGGAATCGAAAGGAAACACCATATATTTT